The present T cell receptor beta chain was sequenced within a study of blood T cell repertoires in COVID-19 (dated by TCRdb to about 2020). As for the study more broadly: Samples covering the acute and convalescent phases of COVID-19 were provided by collaborators in the United States, Italy and Spain. The material from the prospective study consisted of cDNA or gDNA derived from T cells, B-cell-depleted T cells, or PBMCs. The dataset comprised deeply sampled blood TCRbeta repertoires from subjects exposed to, actively infected with, or recovered from COVID-19. A freely available public database, intended as a resource for researchers studying the immune response to SARS-CoV-2, is where the repertoires were released. The samples were drawn from the first 160 participants of the ongoing ImmuneRACE study and from over a thousand subjects provided by 6 global collaborators. The sample metadata nearly always contained a de-identified subject ID, COVID-19 status, age in years and sex. Where available, HLA class I and class II types were taken from metadata supplied by the sample provider and were not determined by assay-based typing.

The immunoSEQ Assay, a bias-controlled multiplex PCR, was used to amplify TCRbeta CDR3 regions from genomic DNA. The paper's data handling went like this. The number of nucleated cells in each sample was estimated from the amplification of reference gene primers within the assay. To quantify the absolute abundance of each unique TCRbeta CDR3 rearrangement, sequence reads were collapsed and filtered. For each sample, productive Simpson clonality was calculated as the square root of Simpson's diversity index across productive rearrangements. Not all clones reach the TCRdb copy of this immuneACCESS table, which keeps in-frame sequences only. Checked studies attribute under half of the gap to unresolved V genes and leave the rest unexplained. From that table come the V and J calls and clone size; the DNA was used to work out D and trimming. The sample yields 150,000 to 200,000 clones; 86% were counted once. Less than 25% of the sample rests with the top ten.

Here is what the overall study found, with its caveats: How much clinical and demographic metadata was included differed by source and by participant, and the metadata was provided uncurated.

Collaborating institutions collected whole blood in K2EDTA tubes following their own protocols. For TCRbeta analysis, collaborator samples were shipped as frozen whole blood, as isolated PBMCs, or as DNA extracted from either sample type. As for this clone: The specificity of this receptor is unknown. The input lacks base qualities; no much larger clone sits a single base away.

From the cysteine up to the phenylalanine, the CDR3 has a length of 16 residues. The DNA shown is the 48-base CDR3, in frame from base 1. Clipping removes 0 bases from V and 3 bases from J, with 4 as the unmatched junction base count. CDR1 and CDR2 are read off the germline V gene as MNHEY and SVGAGI. The chain is assembled from TRBV6-5 and TRBJ2-7; TRBD2 aligns with 11 central bases. Sequenced material: peripheral blood. This sequence was found in a man between 65 and 79 years old with active or convalescent COVID-19. The DNA sequence reads TGTGCCAGCAGTTACTCCCTAGCGGGGGGATTCTACGAGCAGTACTTC. It is translated as CASSYSLAGGFYEQYF.